The 9 T cell receptor beta chains reported below all come from one sample, sequenced in a study of OX40 agonist ivuxolimab in advanced cancers. Repertoires were generated with immunoSEQ multiplex PCR, while TCRdb's copy carries only in-frame clones and drops some. The repertoire consists of 60,000 to 75,000 clones, with 80% to 85% occurring once and the leading ten covering 7.5% to 9%. The sequences come from CD4+ or CD8+ T cells sorted from blood, collected in a trial of the OX40 agonist ivuxolimab. These receptors all stem from an adult with an advanced solid tumor such as melanoma, head and neck, liver or kidney cancer.

This chain joins TRBV4-1 and TRBJ2-1; TRBD1 is a possible D gene (5 bases). The V and J ends lost 0 bases and 0 bases respectively, with 12 bases between them. This CDR3 has 17 residues. Germline V gene sequence: CDR1 MGHRA, CDR2 YSYEKL. This CDR3 is CASSQEDSISSYNEQFF. In DNA form, the CDR3 reads TGCGCCAGCAGCCAAGAAGACAGTATCAGCTCCTACAATGAGCAGTTCTTC.

This chain connects TRBV7-2 to TRBJ2-1; weak D call: TRBD2 (6 bases). V was clipped by 1 base and J by 4 bases, with 11 bases between them. Germline CDR1 SGHTA, CDR2 FQGNSA. This CDR3 has 15 residues. CDR3 amino acids: CASSLGLANYNEQFF. Written as DNA, the CDR3 is TGTGCCAGCAGCTTAGGGCTAGCGAATTACAATGAGCAGTTCTTC.

This clone was counted only a few times. The chain carries TRBV18 and TRBJ1-1, with 11 bases lining up with TRBD1. The trim removed 3 bases at V and 6 bases at J, leaving 6 bases unmatched. This CDR3 comprises 15 residues. CDR1 KGHSH and CDR2 LQKENI come from the germline V gene. This CDR3 is CASSPQGQGDAEAFF. CDR3 DNA: TGTGCCAGCTCACCGCAGGGACAGGGGGACGCTGAAGCTTTCTTT.

J is TRBJ2-7 and V is TRBV5-4; D unresolved. The V and J ends lost 1 base and 2 bases respectively, with 28 bases between them. Germline-derived CDR1 and CDR2 are SGHNT and YYREEE (reference sequence). The CDR3 is 20 residues long. CDR3 protein: CASSLPPPSTTHTLPYEQYF. The CDR3 bases are TGTGCCAGCAGCTTGCCGCCACCTTCGACCACTCACACTTTGCCCTACGAGCAGTACTTC.

CDR3: CASSAGTGNMRPQHF. CDR3 coding DNA: TGTGCCAGCAGCGCCGGGACAGGGAATATGCGGCCCCAGCATTTT. The chain combines TRBV5-6 with TRBJ1-5; TRBD1 matches 9 bases. J lost 9 bases, V lost 4 bases, and 11 bases had no gene match. The CDR3 covers 15 residues. In germline, CDR1 is SGHDT, CDR2 YYEEEE.

The gene calls are TRBV10-3 and TRBJ1-5, with D uncertain. Trimming pared 0 bases from V and 2 bases from J, leaving 14 bases between. CDR1 and CDR2 from the germline V gene are ENHRY and SYGVKD. The length of the CDR3 is 17 residues. DNA of the CDR3: TGTGCCATCAGTGAGTCGATGCAGTCCCAGGGCAATCAGCCCCAGCATTTT. Residues: CAISESMQSQGNQPQHF.

The V and J genes are TRBV7-2 and TRBJ1-1; 8 positions match TRBD1. V was clipped by 6 bases and J by 4 bases; unmatched bases: 7. The CDR3 has 14 residues. CDR1 and CDR2 from the germline V gene are SGHTA and FQGNSA. This chain's CDR3 is CASRADRGGTEAFF. As DNA, the CDR3 is TGTGCCAGCAGGGCAGACAGGGGAGGCACTGAAGCTTTCTTT.

The chain joins TRBV5-4 to TRBJ1-4; the D gene is possibly TRBD1 (5 bases). With 2 bases removed from V and 7 bases from J, the gap between germline ends came to 18 bases. Per the germline V gene, CDR1 is SGHNT and CDR2 is YYREEE (reference sequence). CDR3 length: 16 residues. The chain's CDR3 is CASSLKMAGTAEKLFF. The DNA of the CDR3 is TGTGCCAGCAGCTTAAAAATGGCCGGGACCGCTGAAAAACTGTTTTTT.

This chain links TRBV7-9 with TRBJ1-2; D not resolved. Trimming stripped 1 base from V and 4 bases from J, with 7 bases between. Germline V CDR1 and CDR2: SEHNR, FQNEAQ (reference sequence). The CDR3 sequence is 13 residues long. DNA for the CDR3: TGTGCCAGCAGCTTAGGGACGATCTATGGCTACACCTTC. Translated, it gives CASSLGTIYGYTF.